The 17 T cell receptor gamma chains presented below share a single source sample, sequenced in a study of Vδ1+ human thymocytes. Overall study results and limits: Thymic TRG and TRD repertoires appeared highly polyclonal.

Antigens of these TCRs are unknown. RNA was extracted from the cells and then reverse transcribed. Multiplex PCR used pooled V-gene forward primers and a constant-region reverse primer to amplify CDR3s. TCRdb re-called clones from the multiplex PCR reads using CATT. Among about 36,000 gamma-chain clones listed, around 21% were seen once. Sequences were obtained from Vdelta1+ gamma-delta thymocytes from the thymus. Subset of the sample: FACS-sorted CD3+ TCRalphabeta- TCRVdelta1+ TCRVdelta2- thymocytes. The receptor source for this set is a girl less than two years old who had congenital heart surgery.

The table lists this clone with a few counts. The rearrangement joins TRGV9 to TRGJ1 or TRGJ2. The CDR3 has 13 amino acids. The germline V gene encodes CDR1 GITISATS and CDR2 ISYDGTV (reference sequence). The junction had 14 bases not matched to a gene; V was cut back by 8 bases and J by 7 bases. CDR3: CALYIEGGYKKLF. As DNA, the CDR3 is TGTGCCTTGTACATCGAGGGGGGGTATAAGAAACTCTTT.

Remarks on this clone: This clone may be a read error of a much larger clone one base away. This chain joins TRGV8 and TRGJ1 or TRGJ2. Per the germline V gene, CDR1 is VENAVY and CDR2 is YDSYNSRV. CDR3 length: 11 amino acids. The junction had 5 bases not matched to a gene; V was cut back by 3 bases and J by 9 bases. CDR3 loop: CATWDGFKKLF. CDR3 bases: TGTGCCACCTGGGATGGTTTTAAGAAACTCTTT.

This clone was detected many times. J is TRGJP1 and V is TRGV4. V gave up 1 base and J gave up 10 bases; unmatched junction bases: 0. There are 11 residues in the CDR3. CDR1 EGSTGY and CDR2 YDSYTSSV come from the germline V gene. CDR3 protein: CATWDGWFKIF. In nucleotides, the CDR3 is TGTGCCACCTGGGATGGTTGGTTCAAGATATTT.

The rearrangement links TRGV3 to TRGJ1 or TRGJ2. Germline trimming cut 3 bases from V and 4 bases from J; bases unmatched to any gene: 12. The CDR3 runs to 15 residues. CDR1 VTNTFY and CDR2 YDVSTARD come from the germline V gene (reference sequence). CDR3: CATWDARFGYYKKLF. As DNA, the CDR3 is TGTGCCACCTGGGACGCGAGGTTCGGATATTATAAGAAACTCTTT.

This clone is labeled medium-sized. Other DNA sequences of this sample code for an identical CDR3. The chain is built from TRGV2 and TRGJ1 or TRGJ2. Germline V CDR1 and CDR2: EGSNGY, YDSYNSKV. The CDR3 contains 13 residues. J was trimmed by 3 bases and V by 1 base; bases with no gene match: 3. The CDR3 protein is CATWDGRYYKKLF. The CDR3 DNA follows: TGTGCCACCTGGGACGGCCGTTATTATAAGAAACTCTTT.

This clone occurred a few times. Possible read error: a much larger clone is one base away. This same CDR3 is encoded by further DNA sequences in the sample. The chain is built from TRGV2 and TRGJ1 or TRGJ2. The CDR3 length is 12 residues. The V and J ends lost 0 bases and 7 bases, in that order; junction bases with no gene match: 3. In germline, CDR1 is EGSNGY, CDR2 YDSYNSKV. The CDR3 protein is CATWDGFYKKLF. The DNA of the CDR3 is TGTGCCACCTGGGACGGGTTCTATAAGAAACTCTTT.

With respect to this clone: This may be a read error, as it is one base from a much larger clone. The V and J genes are TRGV9 and TRGJ1 or TRGJ2. Germline lookup yields CDR1 GITISATS and CDR2 ISYDGTV (reference sequence). The CDR3 runs 11 residues. Here the CDR3 reads CALWEVYEKLF. Here the CDR3 DNA reads TGTGCCTTGTGGGAGGTTTATGAGAAACTCTTT.

This clone appeared a few times. V is TRGV4 and J is TRGJ1 or TRGJ2. CDR3 size: 16 residues. V was clipped by 0 bases and J by 8 bases; unmatched bases: 16. From germline, CDR1 is EGSTGY and CDR2 YDSYTSSV. CDR3 coding DNA: TGTGCCACCTGGGATGGGCCCAATCTCACTCGAAATAAGAAACTCTTT. Residues: CATWDGPNLTRNKKLF.

This clone turned up a few times. The chain joins TRGV2 to TRGJP1. Germline V gene data show CDR1 as EGSNGY and CDR2 as YDSYNSKV. The CDR3 spans 14 residues. V lost 0 bases and J lost 6; bases outside the gene matches: 4. The CDR3 spells CATWDGPAGWFKIF. CDR3 bases: TGTGCCACCTGGGACGGGCCGGCTGGTTGGTTCAAGATATTT.

A note on this clone: A read error is possible here, since a much larger clone lies one base away. Other DNA sequences in this sample translate to the same CDR3. The chain has TRGV2 and TRGJ1 or TRGJ2. V shed 1 base and J 7 bases; nucleotides not matched to a gene: 4. CDR1 is EGSNGY and CDR2 is YDSYNSKV in the germline V gene. The CDR3 loop spans 12 amino acids. The CDR3 bases are TGTGCCACCTGGGACGGCCACTATAAGAAACTCTTT. Protein sequence: CATWDGHYKKLF.

In regard to this clone: Other nucleotide sequences in the sample specify the same CDR3. The chain has TRGV2 and TRGJ1 or TRGJ2. The CDR3 totals 11 residues. Looked up from germline, CDR1 is EGSNGY and CDR2 is YDSYNSKV. V lost 1 base and J lost 11; bases outside the gene matches: 5. CDR3 in DNA: TGTGCCACCTGGGACGGCGGCGAGAAACTCTTT. Translation: CATWDGGEKLF.

This rearrangement joins TRGV4 to TRGJ1 or TRGJ2. V lost 5 bases, J lost 10 bases, and 5 bases stayed unmatched. This CDR3 has 10 residues. Looked up from germline, CDR1 is EGSTGY and CDR2 is YDSYTSSV. CDR3 loop: CATWVEKKLF. The CDR3 DNA reads TGTGCCACCTGGGTTGAGAAGAAACTCTTT.

The chain carries TRGV2 and TRGJ1 or TRGJ2. Germline values: CDR1 EGSNGY, CDR2 YDSYNSKV. Trimming took 1 base from V and 3 from J; bases not matched to a gene: 9. CDR3 length equals 15 residues. This chain's CDR3 is CATWDGSEGYYKKLF. In DNA form, the CDR3 reads TGTGCCACCTGGGACGGTTCCGAGGGTTATTATAAGAAACTCTTT.

This clone came up a few times. The rearrangement uses TRGV9 and TRGJ1 or TRGJ2. This CDR3 comprises 15 residues. V was pared by 3 bases and J by 2 bases, with 10 bases of the junction left unmatched. CDR1 GITISATS and CDR2 ISYDGTV come from the germline V gene (reference sequence). CDR3: CALWEPQGYYYKKLF. CDR3 DNA: TGTGCCTTGTGGGAGCCCCAAGGGTATTATTATAAGAAACTCTTT.

This chain joins TRGV8 and TRGJP. The CDR3 totals 16 residues. Germline CDR1 VENAVY, CDR2 YDSYNSRV. Losses at the gene ends were 0 bases for V and 7 bases for J; bases not matched to a gene: 3. CDR3 protein: CATWDRPELGKKIKVF. As DNA, the CDR3 is TGTGCCACCTGGGATAGGCCCGAGTTGGGCAAAAAAATCAAGGTATTT.

In this sample, this clone turned up a few times. Other DNA sequences in the same sample also yield this CDR3. This chain uses TRGV4 with TRGJ1 or TRGJ2. CDR1 and CDR2 (germline): EGSTGY, YDSYTSSV. The CDR3 extends over 12 amino acids. V shed 2 bases and J 7 bases; nucleotides not matched to a gene: 5. The CDR3 loop reads CATWDEGYKKLF. The DNA for the CDR3 is TGTGCCACCTGGGATGAAGGGTATAAGAAACTCTTT.

This clone was detected only a few times. The chain combines TRGV4 with TRGJ1 or TRGJ2. The CDR3 length is 11 residues. The trim removed 0 bases at V and 12 bases at J, leaving 5 bases unmatched. Germline CDR1 reads EGSTGY; CDR2 reads YDSYTSSV. The CDR3 bases are TGTGCCACCTGGGATGGGATGGGGAAACTCTTT. Translation: CATWDGMGKLF.